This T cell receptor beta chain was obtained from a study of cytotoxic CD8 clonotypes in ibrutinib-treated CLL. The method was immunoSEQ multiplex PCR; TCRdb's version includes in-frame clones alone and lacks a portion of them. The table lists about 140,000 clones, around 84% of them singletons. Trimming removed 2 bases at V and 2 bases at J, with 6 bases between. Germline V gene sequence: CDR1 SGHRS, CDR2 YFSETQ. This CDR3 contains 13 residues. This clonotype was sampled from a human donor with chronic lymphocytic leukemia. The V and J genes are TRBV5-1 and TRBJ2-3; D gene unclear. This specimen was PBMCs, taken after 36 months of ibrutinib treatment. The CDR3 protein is CASSFQFTDTQYF. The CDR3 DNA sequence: TGCGCCAGCAGCTTCCAGTTCACAGATACGCAGTATTTT.